This record covers a single T cell receptor (beta chain). What it recognizes is unknown. Of the isolated RNA, all was reverse transcribed, and so the sequenced material was expressed TCRB transcripts. The repertoire was sequenced with immunoSEQ multiplex PCR; TCRdb's copy has only in-frame clones and lacks some. The data contain under 200,000 clones, just over 8% of them singletons. This CDR3 spans 14 amino acids. The sample comes from a study of beta chain features in type 1 diabetes. Study results and caveats: Among patients with Type 1 diabetes, TCRB CDR3s were moderately but significantly shorter in every one of the four CD4+ subsets.

Sequencing was done on a sample of central memory CD4+ T cells from blood. This rearrangement joins TRBV21-1 to TRBJ1-2. TRBV21-1 has pseudogene status. This sequence originates from a woman in her late teens or twenties with type 1 diabetes. This CDR3 is CASSNPGAGKGYTF. CDR3 DNA: TGTGCCAGCAGCAACCCCGGGGCGGGGAAAGGCTACACCTTC.